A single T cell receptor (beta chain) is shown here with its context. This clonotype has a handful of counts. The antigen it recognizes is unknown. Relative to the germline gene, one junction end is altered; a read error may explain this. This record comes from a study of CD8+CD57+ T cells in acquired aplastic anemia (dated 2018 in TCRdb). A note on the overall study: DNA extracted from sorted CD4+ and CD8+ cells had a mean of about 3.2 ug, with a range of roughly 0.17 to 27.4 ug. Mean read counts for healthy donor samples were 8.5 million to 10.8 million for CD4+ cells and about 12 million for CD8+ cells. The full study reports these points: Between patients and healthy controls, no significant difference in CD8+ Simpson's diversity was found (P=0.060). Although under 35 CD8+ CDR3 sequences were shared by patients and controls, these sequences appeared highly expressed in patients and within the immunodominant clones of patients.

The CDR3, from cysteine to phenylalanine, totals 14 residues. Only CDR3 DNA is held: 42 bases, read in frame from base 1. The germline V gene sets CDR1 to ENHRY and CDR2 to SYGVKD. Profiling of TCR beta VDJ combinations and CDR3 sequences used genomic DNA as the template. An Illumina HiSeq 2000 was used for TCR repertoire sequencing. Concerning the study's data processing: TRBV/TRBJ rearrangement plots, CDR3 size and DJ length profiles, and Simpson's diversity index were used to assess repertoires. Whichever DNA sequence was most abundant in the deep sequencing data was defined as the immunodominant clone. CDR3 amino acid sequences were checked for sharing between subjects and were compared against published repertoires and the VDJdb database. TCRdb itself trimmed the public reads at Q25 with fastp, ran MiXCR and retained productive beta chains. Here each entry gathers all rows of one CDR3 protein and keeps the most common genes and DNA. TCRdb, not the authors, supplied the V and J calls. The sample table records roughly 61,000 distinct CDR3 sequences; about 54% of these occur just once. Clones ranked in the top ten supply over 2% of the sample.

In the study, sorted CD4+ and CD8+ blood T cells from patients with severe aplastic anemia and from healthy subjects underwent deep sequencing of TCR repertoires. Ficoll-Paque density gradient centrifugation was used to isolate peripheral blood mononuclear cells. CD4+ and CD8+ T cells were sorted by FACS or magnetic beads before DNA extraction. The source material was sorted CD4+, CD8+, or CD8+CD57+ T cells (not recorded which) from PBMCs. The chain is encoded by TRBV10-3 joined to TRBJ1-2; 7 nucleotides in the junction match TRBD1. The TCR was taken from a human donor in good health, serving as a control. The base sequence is TGTGCCATCAGCGCAGGGGGTCCTAACTATGACTACACCTTC. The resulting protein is CAISAGGPNYDYTF.